A selection of T cell receptor beta chains follows, all from one sample in a study of T cell clonotyping in hematopoietic cell transplantation. Profiled with immunoSEQ multiplex PCR; TCRdb holds only in-frame clones, not every one. The data show under 12,000 clones, about half seen once. The sample in question was PBMCs, obtained 30 days after allogeneic stem cell transplant. All receptors derive from a male patient in his forties or fifties who had an allogeneic stem cell transplant from an unrelated donor, so the T cells may come from the graft donor. Some clones in this sample may be carry-over from other donors' samples. Both conserved end residues are part of each CDR3. The D gene is left open where the match is weak. Some rows have no size entry. The others give once, few or many, or a class for an expanded clone.

v_call	d_call	clone_size	j_call	cdr3_nt	cdr3_aa
TRBV7-8	-	-	TRBJ1-6	TGTGCCAGCAGCTTAGCTCTGGATTCACCCCTCCACTTT	CASSLALDSPLHF
TRBV19	TRBD1	-	TRBJ1-5	TGTGCCAGTAGTATCGCCGGGACAGGGGGCCGCAATCAGCCCCAGCATTTT	CASSIAGTGGRNQPQHF
TRBV6-1	TRBD1	-	TRBJ1-2	TGTGCCAGCAGGGAGACAGGGGGCTATGGCTACACCTTC	CASRETGGYGYTF
TRBV4-1	-	-	TRBJ1-2	TGCGCCAGCAGCCAAGATGGCGGGGGGACTTATGGCTACACCTTC	CASSQDGGGTYGYTF
TRBV25-1	-	medium-sized	TRBJ2-7	TGTGCCAGCAGGGCCGCGGCCTCCTACGAGCAGTACTTC	CASRAAASYEQYF
TRBV4-2	-	-	TRBJ2-5	TGTGCCAGCAGCCAAGAGTTGTCAGGCCGACAAGAGACCCAGTACTTC	CASSQELSGRQETQYF
TRBV29-1	-	few	TRBJ2-7	TGCAGCGTTGGAATAGCGGAGTACGAGCAGTACTTC	CSVGIAEYEQYF
TRBV7-8	TRBD1	few	TRBJ1-1	TGTGCCAGCAGCTTAGACAGGGGCAGGACTGAAGCTTTCTTT	CASSLDRGRTEAFF
TRBV2	-	-	TRBJ2-7	TGTGCCAGCAGTGATAGTTACACAATCTACGAGCAGTACTTC	CASSDSYTIYEQYF
TRBV7-3	-	few	TRBJ1-2	TGTGCCAGCAGCTTAAGTGCAGGACAAGGCTACACCTTC	CASSLSAGQGYTF
TRBV4-2	TRBD1	-	TRBJ1-4	TGTGCCAGCAGCGAGGGACAGGGAAATGAAAAACTGTTTTTT	CASSEGQGNEKLFF
TRBV30	-	-	TRBJ2-7	TGTGCCTGGACCAAAGACTTCGCCTACGAGCAGTACTTC	CAWTKDFAYEQYF
TRBV5-1	-	-	TRBJ2-5	TGCGCCAGCAGCTTGGTGGGCAGAGAGACCCAGTACTTC	CASSLVGRETQYF
TRBV1	-	-	TRBJ2-3	TGCACCAGCAAGGCTAGCGGGATGGTGGTTACGCAGTATTTT	CTSKASGMVVTQYF
TRBV19	-	-	TRBJ1-4	TGTGCCAGTAGTGGAGGTCGGGGTGAAAAACTGTTTTTT	CASSGGRGEKLFF
TRBV5-6	-	few	TRBJ2-7	TGTGCCAGCAGCTTGTCGAACTACGAGCAGTACTTC	CASSLSNYEQYF
TRBV6-1	TRBD1	medium-sized	TRBJ2-7	TGTGCCAGCAGTGAAGGTGGGACAGGGTACGAGCAGTACTTC	CASSEGGTGYEQYF
TRBV9	-	few	TRBJ2-7	TGTGCCAGCAGCCGAGGGCCCGCTAGCTCCTACGAGCAGTACTTC	CASSRGPASSYEQYF
TRBV19	-	-	TRBJ2-7	TGTGCCAGTAGTATCGGCGGGAACCTTTACGAGCAGTACTTC	CASSIGGNLYEQYF
TRBV4-2	-	few	TRBJ1-1	TGTGCCAGCAGCCAGGGAGTGGGGGGTTCGATCACTGAAGCTTTCTTT	CASSQGVGGSITEAFF
TRBV14	TRBD1	once	TRBJ1-1	TGTGCCAGCAGCCGGCGACAGGGGGCTAGGGTTTTGAACACCGAAGCTTTCTTT	CASSRRQGARVLNTEAFF
TRBV5-1	TRBD1	few	TRBJ1-6	TGCGCCAGCAGCTCGGGACAGGGGGATTCACCCCTCCACTTT	CASSSGQGDSPLHF
TRBV29-1	-	few	TRBJ2-7	TGCAGCGTTGATGGATTCGGTTACGAGCAGTACTTC	CSVDGFGYEQYF
TRBV7-6	TRBD2	-	TRBJ2-2	TGTGCCAGCAGCTCCCTGGGCGGGGGGGACACCGGGGAGCTGTTTTTT	CASSSLGGGDTGELFF
TRBV9	-	few	TRBJ1-1	TGTGCCAGCAGCGCAGGGGATAGGACTGAAGCTTTCTTT	CASSAGDRTEAFF
TRBV6-5	-	large	TRBJ2-3	TGTGCCAGCAGACTGTCTGGTAGCGGAGATACGCAGTATTTT	CASRLSGSGDTQYF
TRBV7-5	-	-	TRBJ1-5	TGTGCCAGCAGCACCGGGGGTCAGCCCCAGCATTTT	CASSTGGQPQHF
TRBV6-5	-	few	TRBJ2-7	TGTGCCAGCAGTTACTCGTTAGAATACGAGCAGTACTTC	CASSYSLEYEQYF